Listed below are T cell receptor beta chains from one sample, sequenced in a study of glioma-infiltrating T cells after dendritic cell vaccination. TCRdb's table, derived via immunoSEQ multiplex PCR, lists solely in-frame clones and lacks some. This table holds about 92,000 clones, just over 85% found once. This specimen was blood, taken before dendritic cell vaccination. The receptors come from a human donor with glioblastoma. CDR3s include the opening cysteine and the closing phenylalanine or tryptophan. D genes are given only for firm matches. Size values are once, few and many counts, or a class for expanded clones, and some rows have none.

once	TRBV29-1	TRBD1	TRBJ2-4	CSVGAGGVKNIQYF	TGCAGCGTTGGGGCAGGGGGCGTCAAAAACATTCAGTACTTC
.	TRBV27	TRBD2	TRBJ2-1	CASSLWTSGAYNEQFF	TGTGCCAGCAGTTTATGGACTAGCGGGGCCTACAATGAGCAGTTCTTC
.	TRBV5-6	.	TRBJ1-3	CASSLELRGNTIYF	TGTGCCAGCAGCTTGGAATTGAGGGGAAACACCATATATTTT
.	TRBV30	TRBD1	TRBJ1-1	CAWSSDRGWTEAFF	TGTGCCTGGAGTTCGGACAGGGGGTGGACTGAAGCTTTCTTT
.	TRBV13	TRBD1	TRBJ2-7	CASSLDRDRVLGTYEQYF	TGTGCCAGCAGCTTAGACCGGGACAGGGTTTTGGGGACCTACGAGCAGTACTTC
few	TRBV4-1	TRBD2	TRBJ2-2	CASSQGTSGTGELFF	TGCGCCAGCAGCCAAGGGACTAGCGGTACCGGGGAGCTGTTTTTT
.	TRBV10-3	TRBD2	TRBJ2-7	CAISESTVLAGVDYEQYF	TGTGCCATCAGTGAGTCTACGGTCCTAGCGGGAGTTGACTACGAGCAGTACTTC
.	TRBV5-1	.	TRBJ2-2	CASSPGEGVDGELFF	TGCGCCAGCAGCCCCGGCGAGGGGGTGGACGGGGAGCTGTTTTTT
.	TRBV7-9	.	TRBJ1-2	CASLKTTGEGGYTF	TGTGCCAGCCTAAAAACGACGGGGGAAGGGGGCTACACCTTC
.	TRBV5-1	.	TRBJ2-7	CASSSGTQSKPQYF	TGCGCCAGCAGCTCCGGGACTCAATCTAAGCCGCAGTACTTC
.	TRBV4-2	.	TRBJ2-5	CASSQVLGGETQYF	TGTGCCAGCAGCCAAGTCCTCGGAGGAGAGACCCAGTACTTC
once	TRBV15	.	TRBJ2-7	CATSKVGPGNYEQYF	TGTGCCACCAGCAAAGTAGGGCCCGGGAACTACGAGCAGTACTTC
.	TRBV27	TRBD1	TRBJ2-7	CASYPGQGRPPLYEQYF	TGTGCCAGTTATCCGGGACAGGGTCGCCCCCCGCTCTACGAGCAGTACTTC
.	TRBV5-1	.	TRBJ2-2	CASSLWQSPTGELFF	TGCGCCAGCAGCTTGTGGCAGTCTCCCACCGGGGAGCTGTTTTTT
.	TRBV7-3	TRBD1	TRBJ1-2	CASSSTGVGGYTF	TGTGCCAGCAGCTCGACAGGGGTGGGTGGCTACACCTTC
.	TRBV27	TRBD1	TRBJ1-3	CASSRTGAGNTIYF	TGTGCCAGCAGTAGGACAGGGGCTGGAAACACCATATATTTT
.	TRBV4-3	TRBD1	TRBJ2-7	CASSHLYGTGTSYEQYF	TGCGCCAGCAGCCACCTATACGGGACAGGGACCTCCTACGAGCAGTACTTC
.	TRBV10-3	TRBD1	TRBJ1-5	CAISEVAPGGANGHQPQHF	TGTGCCATCAGTGAGGTGGCCCCAGGGGGCGCGAATGGTCATCAGCCCCAGCATTTT
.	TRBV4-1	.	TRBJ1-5	CASSQDSYSNQPQHF	TGCGCCAGCAGCCAAGACAGTTATAGCAATCAGCCCCAGCATTTT
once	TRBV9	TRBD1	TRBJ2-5	CASSVAGQGGETQYF	TGTGCCAGCAGCGTAGCGGGACAGGGTGGGGAGACCCAGTACTTC
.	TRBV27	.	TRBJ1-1	CASTTGGRLNTEAFF	TGTGCCAGCACAACCGGGGGGCGGTTGAACACTGAAGCTTTCTTT
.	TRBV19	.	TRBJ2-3	CASSLGLYTDTQYF	TGTGCCAGTAGCCTCGGACTATACACAGATACGCAGTATTTT
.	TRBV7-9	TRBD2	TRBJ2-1	CASSPFGSGGGREQFF	TGTGCCAGCAGCCCGTTTGGGAGCGGGGGGGGTCGTGAGCAGTTCTTC
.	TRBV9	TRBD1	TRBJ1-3	CASSVDRDPTLPIYF	TGTGCCAGCAGCGTGGACAGGGACCCAACGTTGCCCATATATTTT
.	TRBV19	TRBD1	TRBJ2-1	CASSIPLGQGVLQFF	TGTGCCAGTAGTATACCCTTGGGACAGGGGGTGTTGCAGTTCTTC
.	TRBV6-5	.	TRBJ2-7	CASSLYSGTYEQYF	TGTGCCAGCAGTTTATACAGCGGTACCTACGAGCAGTACTTC
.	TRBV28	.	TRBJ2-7	CASSRQIYEQYF	TGTGCCAGCAGCCGACAGATCTACGAGCAGTACTTC
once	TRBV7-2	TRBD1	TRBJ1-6	CASSPKWGQKNSPLHF	TGTGCCAGCAGCCCAAAGTGGGGACAGAAAAATTCACCCCTCCACTTT
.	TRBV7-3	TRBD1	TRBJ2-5	CASSPRGQGASQETQYF	TGTGCCAGCAGCCCACGGGGACAGGGGGCCTCCCAAGAGACCCAGTACTTC
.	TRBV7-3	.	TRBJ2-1	CASSQEGPYNEQFF	TGTGCCAGCAGTCAGGAGGGACCCTACAATGAGCAGTTCTTC
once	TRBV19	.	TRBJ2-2	CATRSLGGANTGELFF	TGTGCCACGAGATCGCTCGGCGGCGCGAACACCGGGGAGCTGTTTTTT
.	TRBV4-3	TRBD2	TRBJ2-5	CASSLSSGVGETQYF	TGCGCCAGCAGCCTCTCTAGCGGGGTGGGAGAGACCCAGTACTTC
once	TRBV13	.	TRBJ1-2	CASSGRGGNYGYTF	TGTGCCAGCAGTGGTCGGGGAGGAAACTATGGCTACACCTTC
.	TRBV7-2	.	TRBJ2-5	CASSSGLSQETQYF	TGTGCCAGCAGCTCGGGACTTTCCCAAGAGACCCAGTACTTC
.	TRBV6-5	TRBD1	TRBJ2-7	CASRQPGTAYEQYF	TGTGCCAGCAGACAACCCGGGACAGCCTACGAGCAGTACTTC
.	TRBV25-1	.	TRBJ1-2	CASSEGGASGYTF	TGTGCCAGCAGTGAAGGGGGGGCCTCGGGCTACACCTTC
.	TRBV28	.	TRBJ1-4	CASSFDGGPTNEKLFF	TGTGCCAGCAGTTTTGACGGGGGGCCAACTAATGAAAAACTGTTTTTT
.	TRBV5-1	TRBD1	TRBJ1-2	CASSIRDSIYGYTF	TGCGCCAGCAGCATCCGGGACAGCATCTATGGCTACACCTTC
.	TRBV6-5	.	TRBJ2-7	CASSYSRQHIPYEQYF	TGTGCCAGCAGTTACTCGAGGCAGCATATCCCCTACGAGCAGTACTTC
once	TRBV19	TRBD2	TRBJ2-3	CASGLTAGFTDTQYF	TGTGCCAGTGGGCTAACAGCGGGGTTCACAGATACGCAGTATTTT
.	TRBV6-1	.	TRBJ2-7	CASSEEDSSDIYEQYF	TGTGCCAGCAGTGAGGAAGACAGCTCCGATATCTACGAGCAGTACTTC
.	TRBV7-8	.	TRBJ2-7	CASRTYGTNSYEQYF	TGTGCCAGCCGAACCTACGGGACAAATTCCTACGAGCAGTACTTC
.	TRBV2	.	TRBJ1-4	CASRTGGSLATNEKLFF	TGTGCCAGCAGGACAGGTGGATCTCTAGCAACTAATGAAAAACTGTTTTTT
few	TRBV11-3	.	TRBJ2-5	CASSLASRGGETQYF	TGTGCCAGCAGCTTAGCGTCCAGGGGAGGGGAGACCCAGTACTTC
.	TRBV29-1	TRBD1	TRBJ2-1	CSVGVGQSSYNEQFF	TGCAGCGTTGGTGTGGGACAGAGCTCCTACAATGAGCAGTTCTTC
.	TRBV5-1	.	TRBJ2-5	CASSPTTGLRTGETQYF	TGCGCCAGCAGCCCAACGACAGGCCTCCGAACCGGGGAGACCCAGTACTTC